This TCR beta chain is drawn from a study of T cell responses to AZD1222 COVID-19 vaccine. CDR3 length: 14 amino acids. Per germline, CDR1 LNHDA and CDR2 SQIVND (reference sequence). V was clipped by 5 bases and J by 0 bases, with 8 bases between them. Here immunoSEQ multiplex PCR was the method, and the copy in TCRdb shows in-frame clones only, minus some. The sample lists more than 150,000 clones; over 80% were seen once. The chain couples TRBV19 to TRBJ2-1; the D gene is possibly TRBD2 (5 bases). The sequence was obtained from an adult in good health. The sequenced sample was peripheral blood, obtained on day 0 of AZD1222 vaccination. The CDR3: CASSVGSSYNEQFF. DNA of the CDR3: TGTGCCAGTAGTGTGGGGAGCTCCTACAATGAGCAGTTCTTC.